This TCR beta chain was identified in a study of blood T cell repertoires in COVID-19. Study summary: Samples of COVID-19 (acute and convalescent) were obtained from the United States, Italy and Spain.

This clone was recorded once. Some clones are missing from TCRdb's copy, which holds only in-frame ones; the method was immunoSEQ multiplex PCR. The sample has some 50,000 clones; around 83% are singletons. Specimen: peripheral blood. This TCR came from a human donor in a cohort sampled during active COVID-19.

CDR3 nucleotides: TGTGCCAGCAGCGTAGGACAGCAAGAGACCCAGTACTTC. Translating gives CASSVGQQETQYF. The chain joins TRBV9 to TRBJ2-5; a possible D gene is TRBD1 (5 bases). The germline gives CDR1 SGDLS, CDR2 YYNGEE. V shed 0 bases and J shed 2 bases, with 5 bases lying between them. The length of the CDR3 is 13 residues.